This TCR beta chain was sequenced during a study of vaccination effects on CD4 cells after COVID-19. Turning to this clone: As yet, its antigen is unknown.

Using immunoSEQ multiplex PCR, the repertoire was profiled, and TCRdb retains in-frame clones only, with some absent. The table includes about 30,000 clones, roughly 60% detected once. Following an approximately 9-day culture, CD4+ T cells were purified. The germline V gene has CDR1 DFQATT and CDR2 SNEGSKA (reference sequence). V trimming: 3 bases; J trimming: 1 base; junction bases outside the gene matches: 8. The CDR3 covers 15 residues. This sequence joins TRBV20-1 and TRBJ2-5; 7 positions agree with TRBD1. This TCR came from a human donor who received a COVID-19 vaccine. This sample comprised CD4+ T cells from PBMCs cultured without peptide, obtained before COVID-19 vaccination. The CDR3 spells CSASFTGTVQETQYF. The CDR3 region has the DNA TGCAGTGCTAGTTTTACCGGGACAGTCCAAGAGACCCAGTACTTC.